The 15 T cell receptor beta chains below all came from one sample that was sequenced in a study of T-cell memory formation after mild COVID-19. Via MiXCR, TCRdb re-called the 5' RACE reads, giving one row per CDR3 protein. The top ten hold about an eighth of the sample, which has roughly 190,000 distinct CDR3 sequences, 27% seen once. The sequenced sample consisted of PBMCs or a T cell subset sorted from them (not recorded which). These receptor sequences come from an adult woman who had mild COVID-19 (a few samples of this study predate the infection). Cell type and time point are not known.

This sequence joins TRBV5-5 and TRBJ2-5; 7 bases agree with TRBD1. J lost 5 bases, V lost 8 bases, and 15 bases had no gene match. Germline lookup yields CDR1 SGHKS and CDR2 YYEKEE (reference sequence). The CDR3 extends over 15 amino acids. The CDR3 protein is CASFSRGISRETQYF. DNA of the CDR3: TGTGCCAGTTTCTCCAGGGGGATCAGTAGGGAGACCCAGTACTTC.

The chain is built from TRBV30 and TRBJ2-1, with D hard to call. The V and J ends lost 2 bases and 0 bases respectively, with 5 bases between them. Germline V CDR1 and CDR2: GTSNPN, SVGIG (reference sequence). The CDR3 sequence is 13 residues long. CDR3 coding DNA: TGTGCCTGGAGTCCCCCCTCCTACAATGAGCAGTTCTTC. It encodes CAWSPPSYNEQFF.

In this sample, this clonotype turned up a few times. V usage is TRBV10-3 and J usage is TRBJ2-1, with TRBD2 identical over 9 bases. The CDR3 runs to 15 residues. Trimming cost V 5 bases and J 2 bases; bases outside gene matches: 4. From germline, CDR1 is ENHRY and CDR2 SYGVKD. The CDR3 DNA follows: TGTGCCATCAGTCAGCGGGAGGCCGCCTACAATGAGCAGTTCTTC. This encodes CAISQREAAYNEQFF.

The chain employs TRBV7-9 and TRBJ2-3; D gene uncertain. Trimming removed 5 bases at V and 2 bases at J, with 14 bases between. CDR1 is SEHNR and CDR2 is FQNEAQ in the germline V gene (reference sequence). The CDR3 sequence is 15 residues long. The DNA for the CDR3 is TGTGCCAGCAGCGCCCCTGGTCGGGCCACAGATACGCAGTATTTT. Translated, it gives CASSAPGRATDTQYF.

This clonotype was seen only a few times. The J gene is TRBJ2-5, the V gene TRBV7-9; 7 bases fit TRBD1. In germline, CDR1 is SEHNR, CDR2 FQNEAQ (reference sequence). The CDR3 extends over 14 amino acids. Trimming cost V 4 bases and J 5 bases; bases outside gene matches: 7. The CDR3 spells CASSSRQGLETQYF. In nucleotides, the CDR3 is TGTGCCAGCAGCTCTAGACAGGGATTGGAGACCCAGTACTTC.

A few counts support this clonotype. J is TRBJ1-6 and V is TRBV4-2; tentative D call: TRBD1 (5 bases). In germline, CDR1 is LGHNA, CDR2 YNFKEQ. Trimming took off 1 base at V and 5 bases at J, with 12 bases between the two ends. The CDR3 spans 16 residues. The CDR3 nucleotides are TGTGCCAGCAGCCAAGGCCATGGGGGGAATAATTCACCCCTCCACTTT. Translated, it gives CASSQGHGGNNSPLHF.

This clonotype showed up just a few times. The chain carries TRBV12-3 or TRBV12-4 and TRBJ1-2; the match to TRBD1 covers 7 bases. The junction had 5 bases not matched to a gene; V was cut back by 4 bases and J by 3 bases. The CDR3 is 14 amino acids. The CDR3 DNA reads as TGTGCCAGCAGTTCCCCGGACAGGTACTATGGCTACACCTTC. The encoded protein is CASSSPDRYYGYTF.

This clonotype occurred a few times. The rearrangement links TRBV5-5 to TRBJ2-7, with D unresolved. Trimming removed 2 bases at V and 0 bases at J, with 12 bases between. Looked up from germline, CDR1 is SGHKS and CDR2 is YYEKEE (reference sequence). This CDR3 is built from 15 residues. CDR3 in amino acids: CASSFGLTVSYEQYF. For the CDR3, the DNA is TGTGCCAGCAGCTTTGGCCTGACGGTCTCCTACGAGCAGTACTTC.

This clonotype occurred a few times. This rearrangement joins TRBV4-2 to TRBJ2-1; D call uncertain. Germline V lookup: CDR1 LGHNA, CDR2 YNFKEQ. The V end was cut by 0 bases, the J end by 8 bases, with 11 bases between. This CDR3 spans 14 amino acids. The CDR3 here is CASSQDFWLDEQFF. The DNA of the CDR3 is TGTGCCAGCAGCCAAGATTTCTGGCTAGATGAGCAGTTCTTC.

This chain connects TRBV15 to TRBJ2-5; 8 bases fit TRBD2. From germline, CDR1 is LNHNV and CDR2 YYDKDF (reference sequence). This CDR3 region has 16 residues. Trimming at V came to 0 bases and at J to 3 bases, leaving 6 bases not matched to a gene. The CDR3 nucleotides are TGTGCCACCAGCAGAGATCTGGCGGGGGGCGAAGAGACCCAGTACTTC. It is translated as CATSRDLAGGEETQYF.

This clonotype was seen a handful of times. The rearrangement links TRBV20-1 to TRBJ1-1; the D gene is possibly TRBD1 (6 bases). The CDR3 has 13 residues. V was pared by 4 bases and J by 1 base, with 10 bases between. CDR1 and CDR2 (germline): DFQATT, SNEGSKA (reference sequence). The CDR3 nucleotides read TGCAGTGCTAAGGGGGGAACGAACACTGAAGCTTTCTTT. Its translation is CSAKGGTNTEAFF.

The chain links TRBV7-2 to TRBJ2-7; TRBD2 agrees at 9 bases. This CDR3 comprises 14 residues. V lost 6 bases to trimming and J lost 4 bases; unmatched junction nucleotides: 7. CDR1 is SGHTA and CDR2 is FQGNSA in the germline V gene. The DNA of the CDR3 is TGTGCCAGCAGTCCCGGGACTAGCAAATACGAGCAGTACTTC. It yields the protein CASSPGTSKYEQYF.

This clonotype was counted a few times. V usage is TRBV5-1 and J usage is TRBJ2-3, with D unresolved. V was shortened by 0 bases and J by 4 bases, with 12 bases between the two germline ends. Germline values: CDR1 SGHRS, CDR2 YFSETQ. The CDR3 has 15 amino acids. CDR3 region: CASSLDIGLADTQYF. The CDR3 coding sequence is TGCGCCAGCAGCTTGGATATAGGGTTGGCAGATACGCAGTATTTT. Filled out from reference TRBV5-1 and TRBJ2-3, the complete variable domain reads KAGVTQTPRYLIKTRGQQVTLSCSPISGHRSVSWYQQTPGQGLQFLFEYFSETQRNKGNFPGRFSGRQFSNSRSEMNVSTLELGDSALYLCASSLDIGLADTQYFGPGTRLTVL.

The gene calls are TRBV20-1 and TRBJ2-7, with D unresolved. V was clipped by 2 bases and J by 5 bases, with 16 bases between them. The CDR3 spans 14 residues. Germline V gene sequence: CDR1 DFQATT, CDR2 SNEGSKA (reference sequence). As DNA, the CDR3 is TGCAGTGCTAGACGACCGGGCCTTGGGGACGAGCAGTACTTC. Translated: CSARRPGLGDEQYF.

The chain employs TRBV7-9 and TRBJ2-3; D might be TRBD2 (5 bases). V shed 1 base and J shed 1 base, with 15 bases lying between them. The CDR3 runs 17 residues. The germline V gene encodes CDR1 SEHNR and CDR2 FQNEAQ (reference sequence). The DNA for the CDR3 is TGTGCCAGCAGCTTAGACGTGAGGGCCATCGGCACAGATACGCAGTATTTT. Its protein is CASSLDVRAIGTDTQYF.